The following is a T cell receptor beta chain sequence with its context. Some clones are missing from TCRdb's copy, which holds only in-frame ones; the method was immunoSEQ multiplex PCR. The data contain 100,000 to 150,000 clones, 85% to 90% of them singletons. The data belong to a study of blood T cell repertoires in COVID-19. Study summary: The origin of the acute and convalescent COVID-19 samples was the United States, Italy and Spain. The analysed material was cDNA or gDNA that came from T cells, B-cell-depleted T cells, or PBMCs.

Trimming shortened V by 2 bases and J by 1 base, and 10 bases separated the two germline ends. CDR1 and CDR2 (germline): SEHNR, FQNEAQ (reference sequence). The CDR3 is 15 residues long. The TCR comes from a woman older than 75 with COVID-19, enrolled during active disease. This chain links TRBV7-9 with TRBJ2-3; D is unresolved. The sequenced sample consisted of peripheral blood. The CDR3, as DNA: TGTGCCAGCAGCTTATTAGGTGGGCGCACAGATACGCAGTATTTT. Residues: CASSLLGGRTDTQYF. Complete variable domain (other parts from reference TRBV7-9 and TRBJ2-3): DTGVSQNPRHKITKRGQNVTFRCDPISEHNRLYWYRQTLGQGPEFLTYFQNEAQLEKSRLLSDRFSAERPKGSFSTLEIQRTEQGDSAMYLCASSLLGGRTDTQYFGPGTRLTVL.